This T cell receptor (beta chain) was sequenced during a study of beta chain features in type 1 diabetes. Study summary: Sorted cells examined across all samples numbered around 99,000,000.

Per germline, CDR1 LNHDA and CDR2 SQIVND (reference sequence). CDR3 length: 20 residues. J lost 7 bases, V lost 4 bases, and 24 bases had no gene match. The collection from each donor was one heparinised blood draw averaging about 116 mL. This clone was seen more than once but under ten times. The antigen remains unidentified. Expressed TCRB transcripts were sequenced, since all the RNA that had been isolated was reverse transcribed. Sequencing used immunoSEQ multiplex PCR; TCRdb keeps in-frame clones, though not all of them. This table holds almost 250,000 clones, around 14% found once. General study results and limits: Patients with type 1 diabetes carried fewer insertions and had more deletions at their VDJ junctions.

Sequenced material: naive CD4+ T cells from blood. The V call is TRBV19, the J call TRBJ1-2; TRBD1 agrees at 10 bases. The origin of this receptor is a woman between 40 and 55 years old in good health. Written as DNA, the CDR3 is TGTGCCAGTAGTAGGCGGAGACAGGGGGCTTGGCTCCCCAAGGAGCGTGGCTACACCTTC. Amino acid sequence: CASSRRRQGAWLPKERGYTF.